This T cell receptor beta chain is drawn from a study of T-cell reconstitution after alpha-beta-depleted transplantation in children. Construction of the TCRbeta library involved unique molecular identifiers. TCRdb independently ran MiXCR on the PCR reads; one entry per CDR3 protein. The sample holds 600,000 to 700,000 distinct CDR3 sequences, 16% seen once. The junction had 11 bases not matched to a gene; V was cut back by 5 bases and J by 2 bases. The CDR3 spans 16 residues. Germline CDR1 and CDR2: SGHRS and YFSETQ. The chain recombines TRBV5-1 with TRBJ1-2, with TRBD1 matching 8 bases. The sequence came from a human donor who donated a stem cell graft to a child with acute myeloid leukemia. The material was PBMCs from the stem cell graft donor, obtained from the stem cell graft. CDR3 bases: TGCGCCAGCAGATTGAGGAGTACAGGGGGAAACTATGGCTACACCTTC. This translates into CASRLRSTGGNYGYTF.